These 11 T cell receptor beta chains came from one sample sequenced in a study of radiation and T cells in renal cell carcinoma. Regarding time point: blood 2 weeks post-SBRT. Treatment noted: 15 Gy SBRT to primary tumor, nephrectomy 4 weeks later. TCRdb keeps only in-frame clones here, not all; method: immunoSEQ multiplex PCR. The sample shows roughly 130,000 clones, 85% to 90% of them seen only once. The sequenced sample was blood, obtained from a patient whose treatment included radiotherapy and nephrectomy. The receptors were sampled from a woman between 70 and 85 years old with renal cell carcinoma.

This chain links TRBV19 with TRBJ1-5, with TRBD1 identical over 7 bases. The V segment lost 4 bases and the J segment 5 bases; nucleotides outside the gene matches: 5. Germline CDR1 is LNHDA and CDR2 is SQIVND (reference sequence). The CDR3 is made up of 14 amino acids. Here the CDR3 reads CASSNYGTDQPQHF. The DNA for the CDR3 is TGTGCCAGTAGTAATTACGGGACAGATCAGCCCCAGCATTTT.

This chain connects TRBV5-1 to TRBJ1-2; no definite D call. V gave up 0 bases and J gave up 1 base, with 7 bases separating them. The CDR3 has 14 amino acids. Per the germline V gene, CDR1 is SGHRS and CDR2 is YFSETQ. CDR3 nucleotide sequence: TGCGCCAGCAGCTTGGCAGAGATTAACTATGGCTACACCTTC. Translation gives CASSLAEINYGYTF. Complete variable domain (other parts from reference TRBV5-1 and TRBJ1-2): KAGVTQTPRYLIKTRGQQVTLSCSPISGHRSVSWYQQTPGQGLQFLFEYFSETQRNKGNFPGRFSGRQFSNSRSEMNVSTLELGDSALYLCASSLAEINYGYTFGSGTRLTVV.

About this clone: Other DNA sequences in this specimen translate into the identical CDR3. The genes are TRBV30 and TRBJ2-7, with D perhaps TRBD2 (6 bases). Per the germline V gene, CDR1 is GTSNPN and CDR2 is SVGIG (reference sequence). The CDR3 is 13 residues long. V was shortened by 3 bases and J by 6 bases, with 15 bases between the two germline ends. The CDR3 protein is CAWRTSGSGEQYF. CDR3 DNA: TGTGCCTGGAGGACTAGTGGGTCCGGCGAGCAGTACTTC.

V and J are TRBV7-9 and TRBJ2-4; 7 nucleotides match TRBD1. This CDR3 contains 14 residues. Germline V gene sequence: CDR1 SEHNR, CDR2 FQNEAQ (reference sequence). J was trimmed by 1 base and V by 3 bases; bases with no gene match: 0. DNA of the CDR3: TGTGCCAGCAGCTTGGACAGGGCCAAAAACATTCAGTACTTC. Protein: CASSLDRAKNIQYF.

This chain connects TRBV28 to TRBJ2-1; 10 bases are a match to TRBD2. This CDR3 has 13 residues. Germline V CDR1 and CDR2: MDHEN, SYDVKM. J was trimmed by 9 bases and V by 5 bases; bases with no gene match: 4. The CDR3 here is CASSQRGGGEQFF. CDR3 sequence (DNA): TGTGCCAGCAGTCAGCGGGGGGGCGGTGAGCAGTTCTTC.

The chain uses TRBV18 and TRBJ1-6; D might be TRBD1 (6 bases). The V and J ends lost 3 bases and 8 bases respectively, with 14 bases between them. The CDR3 is 15 residues long. The V gene's germline CDR1 is KGHSH and CDR2 LQKENI. The CDR3 reads CASSPGRQDYSPLHF. The CDR3 nucleotides are TGTGCCAGCTCACCCGGACGACAGGACTATTCACCCCTCCACTTT. Full variable domain (outside the CDR3, taken from reference TRBV18 and TRBJ1-6): NAGVMQNPRHLVRRRGQEARLRCSPMKGHSHVYWYRQLPEEGLKFMVYLQKENIIDESGMPKERFSAEFPKEGPSILRIQQVVRGDSAAYFCASSPGRQDYSPLHFGNGTRLTVT.

CDR3 amino acids: CASNSGGADNEQFF. Written as DNA, the CDR3 is TGTGCCAGTAACAGCGGGGGGGCCGACAATGAGCAGTTCTTC. The genes are TRBV19 and TRBJ2-1; 10 bases fit TRBD2. Trimming took 7 bases from V and 5 from J; bases not matched to a gene: 5. The CDR3 totals 14 residues. CDR1 LNHDA and CDR2 SQIVND come from the germline V gene (reference sequence).

The chain links TRBV11-2 to TRBJ1-4, with 11 positions matching TRBD1. J lost 8 bases, V lost 4 bases, and 12 bases had no gene match. Germline V gives CDR1 SGHAT, CDR2 FQNNGV. There are 17 residues in the CDR3. The CDR3 region has the DNA TGTGCCAGCAGCTACGGACAGGGGGCTTTCGGGGGAGAAAAACTGTTTTTT. Translated, it gives CASSYGQGAFGGEKLFF.

This chain links TRBV27 with TRBJ2-3, with 8 bases fitting TRBD1. Germline-derived CDR1 and CDR2 are MNHEY and SMNVEV (reference sequence). The CDR3 is made up of 15 amino acids. Losses at the gene ends were 1 base for V and 4 bases for J; bases not matched to a gene: 4. This chain's CDR3 is CASSLLDRVADTQYF. The CDR3 bases are TGTGCCAGCAGTTTATTGGACAGGGTGGCAGATACGCAGTATTTT.

The chain has TRBV19 and TRBJ2-1, with TRBD2 identical over 8 bases. With 4 bases clipped from V and 2 bases from J, the junction kept 7 bases outside the gene matches. Germline CDR1 and CDR2: LNHDA and SQIVND (reference sequence). This CDR3 is built from 16 residues. CDR3 DNA: TGTGCCAGTAGTAGGTCTAGCGGGCCAACCTACAATGAGCAGTTCTTC. The encoded protein is CASSRSSGPTYNEQFF.

The chain is built from TRBV10-3 and TRBJ1-5, with no clear D. CDR1 and CDR2 (germline): ENHRY, SYGVKD. CDR3 length: 14 amino acids. V was clipped by 5 bases and J by 1 base, with 9 bases between them. The CDR3, as DNA: TGTGCCATCAGTCTCCAGGCGAGCAATCAGCCCCAGCATTTT. Protein: CAISLQASNQPQHF.